These T cell receptor beta chains were read from a single sample in a study of shared clonotypes between healthy human individuals. Clones were sequenced by immunoSEQ multiplex PCR, and TCRdb holds only the in-frame ones, with some missing. Among 400,000 to 500,000 clones listed, 76% were seen once. What was sequenced was PBMCs. The receptors originated from a woman in her forties in good health. Some clones in this sample may be carry-over from other donors' samples. The CDR3 runs from the conserved cysteine through the conserved F or W. Each record gives: V gene, clone size, D gene, J gene, CDR3 protein, CDR3 DNA. D genes are given only for firm matches. Some rows mark clone size as missing; the rest say once, few, many or name a class of expanded clone.

V: TRBV6-5
size: -
D: -
J: TRBJ2-7
CDR3: CASSYRGSSYEQYF
DNA: TGTGCCAGCAGTTATAGGGGCAGCTCCTACGAGCAGTACTTC

V: TRBV6-5
size: once
D: -
J: TRBJ1-2
CDR3: CASSPGLGRGYTF
DNA: TGTGCCAGCAGTCCAGGGTTGGGGCGCGGCTACACCTTC

V: TRBV5-6
size: -
D: -
J: TRBJ1-1
CDR3: CASSLGRSGNTEAFF
DNA: TGTGCCAGCAGCTTGGGACGGTCGGGGAACACTGAAGCTTTCTTT

V: TRBV21-1
size: -
D: -
J: TRBJ2-7
CDR3: CASSLGTSGNTEVYEQYF
DNA: TGTGCCAGCAGCCTGGGGACTAGCGGGAACACCGAGGTCTACGAGCAGTACTTC

V: TRBV25-1
size: once
D: -
J: TRBJ2-7
CDR3: CASSDMTHEQYF
DNA: TGTGCCAGCAGTGATATGACGCACGAGCAGTACTTC

V: TRBV10-3
size: -
D: -
J: TRBJ2-7
CDR3: CAISPEAIEQYF
DNA: TGTGCCATCAGCCCCGAGGCCATCGAGCAGTACTTC

V: TRBV10-3
size: -
D: TRBD2
J: TRBJ2-7
CDR3: CAISEGLAGRYEQYF
DNA: TGTGCCATCAGTGAGGGACTAGCGGGACGCTACGAGCAGTACTTC

V: TRBV6-1
size: -
D: -
J: TRBJ2-7
CDR3: CATQNRGIYEQQF
DNA: TGTGCCACCCAGAATCGGGGTATCTACGAGCAGCAATTC

V: TRBV28
size: -
D: TRBD1
J: TRBJ1-2
CDR3: CASGRQGYGYTF
DNA: TGTGCCAGCGGAAGACAGGGCTATGGCTACACCTTC

V: TRBV28
size: -
D: -
J: TRBJ1-1
CDR3: CASSPGGEGGNTEAFF
DNA: TGTGCCAGCAGCCCGGGCGGTGAAGGCGGGAACACTGAAGCTTTCTTT

V: TRBV15
size: -
D: -
J: TRBJ2-3
CDR3: CATSRDPVDTQYF
DNA: TGTGCCACCAGCAGAGATCCGGTCGATACGCAGTATTTT

V: TRBV15
size: once
D: -
J: TRBJ1-5
CDR3: CATSRDFQSNQPQHF
DNA: TGTGCCACCAGCAGAGATTTCCAGAGCAATCAGCCCCAGCATTTT

V: TRBV4-3
size: few
D: TRBD2
J: TRBJ2-7
CDR3: CASSQDKGLPEYF
DNA: TGCGCCAGCAGCCAAGATAAGGGACTACCCGAGTACTTC

V: TRBV20-1
size: -
D: -
J: TRBJ1-2
CDR3: CSASYYGYTF
DNA: TGCAGTGCAAGCTACTATGGCTACACCTTC

V: TRBV11-2
size: -
D: -
J: TRBJ2-2
CDR3: CASSLGRNELFF
DNA: TGTGCCAGCAGCTTAGGCCGTAACGAGCTGTTTTTT

V: TRBV18
size: -
D: TRBD2
J: TRBJ2-7
CDR3: CASSPAGEVSYEQYF
DNA: TGTGCCAGCTCACCAGCGGGAGAGGTTTCCTACGAGCAGTACTTC

V: TRBV27
size: -
D: -
J: TRBJ1-1
CDR3: CASSMTVDTEAFF
DNA: TGTGCCAGCAGTATGACAGTGGACACTGAAGCTTTCTTT

V: TRBV6-5
size: -
D: -
J: TRBJ2-7
CDR3: CASSYSAGSSYEQYF
DNA: TGTGCCAGCAGTTACTCAGCAGGGTCCAGCTACGAGCAGTACTTC

V: TRBV6-6
size: -
D: -
J: TRBJ1-3
CDR3: CASSYLAVGSGNTIYF
DNA: TGTGCCAGCAGTTACTTAGCCGTCGGCTCTGGAAACACCATATATTTT

V: TRBV5-1
size: -
D: TRBD2
J: TRBJ2-1
CDR3: CASSSGSSYNEQFF
DNA: TGCGCCAGCAGTAGCGGGAGCTCCTACAATGAGCAGTTCTTC

V: TRBV19
size: -
D: -
J: TRBJ2-7
CDR3: CASSISSSHEQYF
DNA: TGTGCCAGTAGTATAAGTTCTAGCCACGAGCAGTACTTC

V: TRBV6-5
size: -
D: -
J: TRBJ2-7
CDR3: CATSDPHRGGYEQYF
DNA: TGTGCCACCTCCGATCCCCACAGGGGAGGTTACGAGCAGTACTTC

V: TRBV19
size: -
D: -
J: TRBJ1-2
CDR3: CASRDRSRSDYGYTF
DNA: TGTGCCAGTAGGGACCGGTCACGGTCTGACTATGGCTACACCTTC

V: TRBV9
size: -
D: -
J: TRBJ1-6
CDR3: CASSVATGGNSPLHF
DNA: TGTGCCAGCAGCGTAGCTACGGGGGGGAATTCACCCCTCCACTTT

V: TRBV10-3
size: once
D: -
J: TRBJ1-1
CDR3: CAISPRQMGAFF
DNA: TGTGCCATCAGTCCCCGACAGATGGGGGCTTTCTTT

V: TRBV28
size: few
D: -
J: TRBJ1-5
CDR3: CASSLRQPQHF
DNA: TGTGCCAGCAGTTTACGACAGCCCCAGCATTTT

V: TRBV15
size: -
D: -
J: TRBJ1-3
CDR3: CATSRELVTREASGNTIYF
DNA: TGTGCCACCAGCAGAGAGCTGGTGACGAGGGAGGCCTCTGGAAACACCATATATTTT

V: TRBV5-1
size: -
D: -
J: TRBJ1-1
CDR3: CASSAHARDTSTEAFF
DNA: TGCGCCAGCAGCGCACACGCTCGGGACACTTCAACTGAAGCTTTCTTT

V: TRBV7-9
size: -
D: TRBD2
J: TRBJ2-1
CDR3: CASSFVPGLKSYNEQFF
DNA: TGTGCCAGCAGCTTTGTCCCGGGACTAAAATCCTACAATGAGCAGTTCTTC

V: TRBV5-1
size: once
D: -
J: TRBJ1-1
CDR3: CASSLGWDGTEAFF
DNA: TGCGCCAGCAGCTTGGGTTGGGACGGGACTGAAGCTTTCTTT

V: TRBV28
size: -
D: -
J: TRBJ1-5
CDR3: CASSPPNQPQHF
DNA: TGTGCCAGCAGTCCCCCGAATCAGCCCCAGCATTTT

V: TRBV19
size: -
D: TRBD1
J: TRBJ2-7
CDR3: CASSSRTGRSYEQYF
DNA: TGTGCCAGTAGTTCCCGGACAGGGAGGTCCTACGAGCAGTACTTC

V: TRBV7-2
size: -
D: -
J: TRBJ2-7
CDR3: CASSLGLGYEQYF
DNA: TGTGCCAGCAGCTTAGGATTAGGCTACGAGCAGTACTTC

V: TRBV5-6
size: -
D: -
J: TRBJ1-3
CDR3: CASGRDPSGNTIYF
DNA: TGTGCCAGCGGTCGGGACCCCTCTGGAAACACCATATATTTT

V: TRBV9
size: -
D: -
J: TRBJ1-4
CDR3: CASSFSSTNEKLFF
DNA: TGTGCCAGCAGCTTTTCCTCAACTAATGAAAAACTGTTTTTT

V: TRBV9
size: -
D: -
J: TRBJ2-7
CDR3: CASSYLGDPPGYEQYF
DNA: TGTGCCAGCAGTTACCTCGGGGACCCACCTGGATACGAGCAGTACTTC

V: TRBV5-8
size: -
D: -
J: TRBJ2-7
CDR3: CASSLAPGQSSYEQYF
DNA: TGTGCCAGCAGCTTGGCTCCGGGACAAAGCTCCTACGAGCAGTACTTC

V: TRBV28
size: -
D: -
J: TRBJ1-2
CDR3: CASSLGPRGYGYTF
DNA: TGTGCCAGCAGTTTAGGCCCAAGGGGATATGGCTACACCTTC

V: TRBV28
size: once
D: TRBD2
J: TRBJ2-6
CDR3: CASSLQGLAGALDVLTF
DNA: TGTGCCAGCAGTCTCCAAGGACTAGCGGGAGCCTTAGACGTCCTGACTTTC

V: TRBV2
size: -
D: -
J: TRBJ2-5
CDR3: CASSDPGLAGETQYF
DNA: TGTGCCAGCAGCGACCCGGGGCTAGCCGGCGAGACCCAGTACTTC

V: TRBV28
size: -
D: TRBD1
J: TRBJ1-4
CDR3: CASSLAGQSHEKLFF
DNA: TGTGCCAGCAGTTTAGCGGGACAGAGTCATGAAAAACTGTTTTTT

V: TRBV5-6
size: -
D: TRBD1
J: TRBJ2-5
CDR3: CASTPTGEETQYF
DNA: TGTGCCAGCACCCCGACAGGGGAAGAGACCCAGTACTTC

V: TRBV7-7
size: -
D: TRBD1
J: TRBJ2-5
CDR3: CASSYGQGETQYF
DNA: TGTGCTAGCAGCTATGGACAGGGAGAGACCCAGTACTTC

V: TRBV18
size: once
D: -
J: TRBJ2-7
CDR3: CASSLGATYEQYF
DNA: TGTGCCAGCTCACTGGGAGCGACCTACGAGCAGTACTTC

V: TRBV4-1
size: once
D: TRBD1
J: TRBJ2-5
CDR3: CASSLRTGSVETQYF
DNA: TGCGCCAGCAGCCTACGGACAGGGAGTGTTGAGACCCAGTACTTC

V: TRBV6-5
size: -
D: -
J: TRBJ2-7
CDR3: CASSFPGVPVQYF
DNA: TGTGCCAGCAGTTTTCCAGGGGTCCCCGTGCAGTACTTC

V: TRBV27
size: -
D: TRBD2
J: TRBJ2-1
CDR3: CASSSELAGGPNEQFF
DNA: TGTGCCAGCAGTTCCGAACTAGCGGGAGGGCCAAATGAGCAGTTCTTC

V: TRBV10-3
size: -
D: -
J: TRBJ1-5
CDR3: CAISDPGGGQPQHF
DNA: TGTGCCATCTCGGACCCCGGAGGTGGTCAGCCCCAGCATTTT

V: TRBV28
size: -
D: -
J: TRBJ1-5
CDR3: CASNQPNQPQHF
DNA: TGTGCCAGCAACCAGCCAAATCAGCCCCAGCATTTT

V: TRBV10-3
size: few
D: -
J: TRBJ2-5
CDR3: CAIGQGGQETQYF
DNA: TGTGCCATCGGTCAAGGGGGGCAAGAGACCCAGTACTTC

V: TRBV19
size: once
D: -
J: TRBJ1-5
CDR3: CASSIGGAGPQHF
DNA: TGTGCCAGTAGTATTGGGGGGGCTGGGCCCCAGCATTTT

V: TRBV5-1
size: -
D: TRBD2
J: TRBJ2-2
CDR3: CASSAGTSGSDTGELFF
DNA: TGCGCCAGCAGCGCTGGGACTAGCGGGAGTGACACCGGGGAGCTGTTTTTT

V: TRBV10-3
size: -
D: -
J: TRBJ1-5
CDR3: CAISEPGWPQHF
DNA: TGTGCCATCAGTGAGCCGGGGTGGCCCCAGCATTTT